This is a list of T cell receptor beta chains from one sample in a study of T-cell memory formation after mild COVID-19. TCRdb recomputed calls from the 5' RACE reads with MiXCR, one row per CDR3 protein. Here the sample spans hundreds of thousands of distinct CDR3 sequences, approximately 15% being singletons. The specimen sequenced was PBMCs or a T cell subset sorted from them (not recorded which). Receptor source: a man aged 18-30 years who had mild COVID-19 (a few samples of this study predate the infection). Cell type and time point are not known. The CDR3 runs from the conserved cysteine through the conserved F or W. D genes are given only for firm matches.

V gene | CDR3 length | D gene | CDR3 protein
TRBV4-2 | 13 | NA | CASSQDPGNIQYF
TRBV4-1 | 16 | TRBD1 | CASSLGTGEGYTEAFF
TRBV7-6 | 19 | TRBD2 | CASSLVGLAFGTSYNEQFF
TRBV4-2 | 16 | NA | CASSQDLIEVSETQYF
TRBV5-1 | 15 | NA | CASSLIQGGPGELFF
TRBV12-3/TRBV12-4 | 12 | NA | CASSRELYGYTF
TRBV4-2 | 15 | NA | CASTQRQGGNNEQFF
TRBV18 | 16 | TRBD1 | CASSPGQGAGNQPQHF
TRBV15 | 14 | NA | CATSRDRGNQPQHF
TRBV24-1 | 12 | NA | CATGGTPNEQFF
TRBV19 | 14 | NA | CASTEGASTDTQYF
TRBV4-1 | 18 | TRBD1 | CASSQGQGESLVGNEQFF
TRBV9 | 14 | NA | CASSDGGGYEKLFF
TRBV25-1 | 14 | NA | CASSDPAYNSPLHF